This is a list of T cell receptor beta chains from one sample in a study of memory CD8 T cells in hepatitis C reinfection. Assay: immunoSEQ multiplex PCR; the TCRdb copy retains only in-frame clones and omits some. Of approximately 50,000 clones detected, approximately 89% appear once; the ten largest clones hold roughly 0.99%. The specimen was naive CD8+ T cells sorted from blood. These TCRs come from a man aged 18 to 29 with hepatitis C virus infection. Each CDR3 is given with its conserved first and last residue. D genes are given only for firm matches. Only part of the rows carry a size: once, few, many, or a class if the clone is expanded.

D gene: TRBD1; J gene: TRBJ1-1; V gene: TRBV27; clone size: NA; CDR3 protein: CASSQGAGSTEAFF; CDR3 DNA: TGTGCCAGCAGCCAGGGGGCGGGATCTACTGAAGCTTTCTTT
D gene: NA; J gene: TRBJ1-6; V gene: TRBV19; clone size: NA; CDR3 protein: CASSIGTAYNSPLHF; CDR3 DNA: TGTGCCAGTAGTATAGGGACAGCCTATAATTCACCCCTCCACTTT
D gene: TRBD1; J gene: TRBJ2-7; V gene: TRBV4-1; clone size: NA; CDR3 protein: CASSQGGQVYEQYF; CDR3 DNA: TGCGCCAGCAGCCAAGGGGGACAGGTCTACGAGCAGTACTTC
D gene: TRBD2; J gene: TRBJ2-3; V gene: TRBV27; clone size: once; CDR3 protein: CASSLKGLAGGPADTQYF; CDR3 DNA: TGTGCCAGCAGTTTAAAGGGACTAGCGGGGGGGCCAGCAGATACGCAGTATTTT
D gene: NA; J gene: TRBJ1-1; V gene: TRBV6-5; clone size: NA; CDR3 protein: CASSYWGAEAFF; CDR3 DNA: TGTGCCAGCAGTTACTGGGGGGCTGAAGCTTTCTTT
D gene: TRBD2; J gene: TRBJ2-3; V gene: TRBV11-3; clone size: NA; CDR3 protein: CASSLGLAGDTQYF; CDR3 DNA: TGTGCCAGCAGCTTGGGACTAGCGGGAGATACGCAGTATTTT
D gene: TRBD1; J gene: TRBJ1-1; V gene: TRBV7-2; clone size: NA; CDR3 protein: CASSLYFDRDDTEAFF; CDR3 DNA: TGTGCCAGCAGCTTATACTTCGACAGGGACGACACTGAAGCTTTCTTT
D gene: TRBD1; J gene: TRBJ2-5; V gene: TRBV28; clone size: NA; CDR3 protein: CASSLEGAEETQYF; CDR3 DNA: TGTGCCAGCAGTTTAGAGGGGGCGGAAGAGACCCAGTACTTC
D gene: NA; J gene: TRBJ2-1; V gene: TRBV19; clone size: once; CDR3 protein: CASTTDRSSYNEQFF; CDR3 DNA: TGTGCCAGTACAACCGACCGGAGCTCCTACAATGAGCAGTTCTTC
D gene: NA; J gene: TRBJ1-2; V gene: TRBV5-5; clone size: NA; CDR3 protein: CASSPDSDYGYTF; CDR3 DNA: TGTGCCAGCAGTCCCGACAGCGACTATGGCTACACCTTC
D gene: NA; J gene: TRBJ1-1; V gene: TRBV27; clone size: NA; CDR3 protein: CASSPRTGRRNTEAFF; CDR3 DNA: TGTGCCAGCAGTCCAAGGACTGGGAGGAGGAACACTGAAGCTTTCTTT
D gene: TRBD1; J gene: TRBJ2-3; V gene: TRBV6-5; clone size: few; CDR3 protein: CASSLTGVADTQYF; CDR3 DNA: TGTGCCAGCAGTCTAACAGGGGTGGCAGATACGCAGTATTTT
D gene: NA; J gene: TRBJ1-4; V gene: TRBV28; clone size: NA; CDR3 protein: CASSASGEVNEKLFF; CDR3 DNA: TGTGCCAGCAGTGCCTCGGGTGAAGTTAATGAAAAACTGTTTTTT
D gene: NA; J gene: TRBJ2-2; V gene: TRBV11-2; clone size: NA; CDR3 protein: CASLPGGSYIGELFF; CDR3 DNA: TGTGCCAGCCTACCGGGTGGCTCGTACATCGGGGAGCTGTTTTTT
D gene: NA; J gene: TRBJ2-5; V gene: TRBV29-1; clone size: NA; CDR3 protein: CSVEDGDTETQYF; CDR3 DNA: TGCAGCGTTGAAGACGGGGATACAGAGACCCAGTACTTC
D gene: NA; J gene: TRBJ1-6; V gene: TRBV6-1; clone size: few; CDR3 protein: CASSDYVVGGQFSYNSPLHF; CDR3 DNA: TGTGCCAGCAGTGACTATGTTGTCGGGGGGCAGTTCTCCTATAATTCACCCCTCCACTTT
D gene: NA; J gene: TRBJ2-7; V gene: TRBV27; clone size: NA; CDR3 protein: CASTSLEPYEQYF; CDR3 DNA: TGTGCCAGCACCTCTCTAGAACCGTACGAGCAGTACTTC
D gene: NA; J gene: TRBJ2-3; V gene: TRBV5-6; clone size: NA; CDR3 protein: CASSLEYRGTDTQYF; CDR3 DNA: TGTGCCAGCAGCTTGGAGTACCGCGGGACAGATACGCAGTATTTT
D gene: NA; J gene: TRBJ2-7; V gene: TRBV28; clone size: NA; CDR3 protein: CASSFRRGWSSYEQYF; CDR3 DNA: TGTGCCAGCAGTTTTAGGAGGGGCTGGTCATCCTACGAGCAGTACTTC
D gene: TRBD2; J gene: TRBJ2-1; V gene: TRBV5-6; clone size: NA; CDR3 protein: CASSLLAGYGNEQFF; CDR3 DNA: TGTGCCAGCAGTTTACTAGCGGGATACGGCAATGAGCAGTTCTTC
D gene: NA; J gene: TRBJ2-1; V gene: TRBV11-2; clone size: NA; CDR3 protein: CASSLVDRGSYNEQFF; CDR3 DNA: TGTGCCAGCAGCTTAGTCGATAGGGGCTCCTACAATGAGCAGTTCTTC
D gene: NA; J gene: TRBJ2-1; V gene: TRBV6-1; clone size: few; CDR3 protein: CASGRSNEQFF; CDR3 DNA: TGTGCCAGCGGGAGATCAAATGAGCAGTTCTTC
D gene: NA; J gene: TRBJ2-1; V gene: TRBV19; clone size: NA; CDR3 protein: CASSSSGGNEQFF; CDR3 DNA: TGTGCCAGTAGTTCCTCAGGTGGGAATGAGCAGTTCTTC
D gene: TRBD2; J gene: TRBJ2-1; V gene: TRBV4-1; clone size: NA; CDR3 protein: CASSRSTVRGEYNEQFF; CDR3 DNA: TGCGCCAGCAGCCGTTCAACGGTTCGGGGGGAATACAATGAGCAGTTCTTC
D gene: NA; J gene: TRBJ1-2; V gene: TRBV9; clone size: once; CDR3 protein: CASTPGSGLAYGYTF; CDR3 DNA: TGTGCCAGCACCCCCGGCTCAGGACTTGCCTATGGCTACACCTTC
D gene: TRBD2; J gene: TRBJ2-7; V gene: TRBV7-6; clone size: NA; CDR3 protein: CASSRSAPGLALDEQYF; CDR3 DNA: TGTGCCAGCAGCCGATCGGCACCGGGACTAGCATTAGACGAGCAGTACTTC
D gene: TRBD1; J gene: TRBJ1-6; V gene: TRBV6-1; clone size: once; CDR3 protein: CASRIDRVDNSPLHF; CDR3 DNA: TGTGCCAGCAGAATTGACAGGGTCGATAATTCACCCCTCCACTTT